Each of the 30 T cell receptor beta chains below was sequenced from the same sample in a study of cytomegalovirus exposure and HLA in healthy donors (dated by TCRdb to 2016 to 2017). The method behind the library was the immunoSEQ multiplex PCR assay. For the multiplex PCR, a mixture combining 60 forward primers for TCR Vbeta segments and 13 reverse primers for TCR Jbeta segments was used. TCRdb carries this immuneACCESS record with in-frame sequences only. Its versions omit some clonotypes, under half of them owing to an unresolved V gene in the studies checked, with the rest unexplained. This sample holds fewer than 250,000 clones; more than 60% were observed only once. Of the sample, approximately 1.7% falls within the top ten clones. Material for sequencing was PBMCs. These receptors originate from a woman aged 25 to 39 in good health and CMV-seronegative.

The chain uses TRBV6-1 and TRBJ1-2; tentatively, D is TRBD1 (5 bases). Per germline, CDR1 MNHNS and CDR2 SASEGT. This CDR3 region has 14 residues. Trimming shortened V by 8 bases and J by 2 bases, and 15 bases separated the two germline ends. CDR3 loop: CASAREWGNYGYTF. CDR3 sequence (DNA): TGTGCCAGCGCCAGGGAATGGGGAAACTATGGCTACACCTTC.

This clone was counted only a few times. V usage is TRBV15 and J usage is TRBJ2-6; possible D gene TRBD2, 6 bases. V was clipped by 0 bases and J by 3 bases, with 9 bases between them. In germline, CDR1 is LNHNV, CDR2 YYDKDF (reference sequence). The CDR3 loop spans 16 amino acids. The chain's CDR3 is CATSRDGGIGANVLTF. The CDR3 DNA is TGTGCCACCAGCAGAGATGGGGGGATTGGGGCCAACGTCCTGACTTTC. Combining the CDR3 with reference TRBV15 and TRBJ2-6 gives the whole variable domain DAMVIQNPRYQVTQFGKPVTLSCSQTLNHNVMYWYQQKSSQAPKLLFHYYDKDFNNEADTPDNFQSRRPNTSFCFLDIRSPGLGDTAMYLCATSRDGGIGANVLTFGAGSRLTVL.

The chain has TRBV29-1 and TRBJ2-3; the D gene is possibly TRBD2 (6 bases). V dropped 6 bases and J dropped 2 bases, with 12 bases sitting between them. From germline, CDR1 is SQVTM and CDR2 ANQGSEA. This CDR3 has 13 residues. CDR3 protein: CSVPGEDTDTQYF. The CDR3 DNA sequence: TGCAGCGTCCCTGGGGAGGACACAGATACGCAGTATTTT.

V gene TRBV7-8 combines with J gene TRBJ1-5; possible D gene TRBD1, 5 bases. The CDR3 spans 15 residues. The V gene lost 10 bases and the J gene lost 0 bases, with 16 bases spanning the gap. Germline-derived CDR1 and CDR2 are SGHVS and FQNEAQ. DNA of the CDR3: TGTGCCACCCAGGGCAGCCTTCATAGCAATCAGCCCCAGCATTTT. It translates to CATQGSLHSNQPQHF.

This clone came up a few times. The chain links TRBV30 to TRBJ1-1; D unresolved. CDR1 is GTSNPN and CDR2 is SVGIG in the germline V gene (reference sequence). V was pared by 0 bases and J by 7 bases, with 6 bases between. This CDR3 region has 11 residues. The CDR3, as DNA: TGTGCCTGGAGTGTACAGATTGAAGCTTTCTTT. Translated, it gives CAWSVQIEAFF. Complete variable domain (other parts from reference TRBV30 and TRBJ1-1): SQTIHQWPATLVQPVGSPLSLECTVEGTSNPNLYWYRQAAGRGLQLLFYSVGIGQISSEVPQNLSASRPQDRQFILSSKKLLLSDSGFYLCAWSVQIEAFFGQGTRLTVV.

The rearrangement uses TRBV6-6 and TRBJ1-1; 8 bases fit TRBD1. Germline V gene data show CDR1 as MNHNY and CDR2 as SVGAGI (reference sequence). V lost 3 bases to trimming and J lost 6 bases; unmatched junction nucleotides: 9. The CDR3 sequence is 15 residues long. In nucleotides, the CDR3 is TGTGCCAGCAGTTATATGACAGGGGTCTATTCTGAAGCTTTCTTT. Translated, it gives CASSYMTGVYSEAFF.

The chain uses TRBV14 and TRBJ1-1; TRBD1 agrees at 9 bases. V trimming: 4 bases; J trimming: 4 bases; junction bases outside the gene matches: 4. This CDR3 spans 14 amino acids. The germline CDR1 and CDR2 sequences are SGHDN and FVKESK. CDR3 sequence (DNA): TGTGCCAGCAGCCCGACAGGGGGGTTCACTGAAGCTTTCTTT. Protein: CASSPTGGFTEAFF.

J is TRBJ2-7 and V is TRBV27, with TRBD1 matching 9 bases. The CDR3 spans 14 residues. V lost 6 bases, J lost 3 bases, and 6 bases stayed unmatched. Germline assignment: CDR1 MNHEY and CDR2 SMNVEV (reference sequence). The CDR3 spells CASRPRDRVYEQYF. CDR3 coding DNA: TGTGCCAGCAGGCCCCGGGACAGGGTCTACGAGCAGTACTTC.

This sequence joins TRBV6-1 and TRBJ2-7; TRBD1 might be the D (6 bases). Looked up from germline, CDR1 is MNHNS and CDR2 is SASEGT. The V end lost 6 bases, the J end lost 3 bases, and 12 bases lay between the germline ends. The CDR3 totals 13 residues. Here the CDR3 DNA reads TGTGCCAGCAGCACAGGGCAGGTCTACGAGCAGTACTTC. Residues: CASSTGQVYEQYF.

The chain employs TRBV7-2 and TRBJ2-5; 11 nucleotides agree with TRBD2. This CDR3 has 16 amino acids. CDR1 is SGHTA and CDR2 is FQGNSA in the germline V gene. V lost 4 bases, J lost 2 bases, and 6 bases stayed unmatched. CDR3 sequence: CASSSLTSGGQETQYF. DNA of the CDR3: TGTGCCAGCAGCTCTTTAACTAGCGGGGGACAAGAGACCCAGTACTTC.

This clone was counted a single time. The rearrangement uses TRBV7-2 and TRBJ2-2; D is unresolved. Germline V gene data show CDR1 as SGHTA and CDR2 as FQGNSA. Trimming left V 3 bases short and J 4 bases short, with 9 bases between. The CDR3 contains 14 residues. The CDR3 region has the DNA TGTGCCAGCAGCTTCGGGTTCTTCACCGGGGAGCTGTTTTTT. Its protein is CASSFGFFTGELFF.

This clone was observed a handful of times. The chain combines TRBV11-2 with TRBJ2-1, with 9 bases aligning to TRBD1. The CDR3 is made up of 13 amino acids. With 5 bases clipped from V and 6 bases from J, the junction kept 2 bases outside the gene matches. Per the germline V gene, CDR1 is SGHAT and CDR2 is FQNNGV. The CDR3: CASSRDRANEQFF. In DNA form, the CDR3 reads TGTGCCAGCAGCCGGGACAGGGCCAATGAGCAGTTCTTC.

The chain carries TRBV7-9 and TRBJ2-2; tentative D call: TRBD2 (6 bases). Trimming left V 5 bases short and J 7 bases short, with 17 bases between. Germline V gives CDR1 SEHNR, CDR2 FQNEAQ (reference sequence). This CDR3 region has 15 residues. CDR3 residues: CASSTYLTRIGELFF. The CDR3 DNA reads TGTGCCAGCAGCACCTACCTGACTAGAATCGGGGAGCTGTTTTTT.

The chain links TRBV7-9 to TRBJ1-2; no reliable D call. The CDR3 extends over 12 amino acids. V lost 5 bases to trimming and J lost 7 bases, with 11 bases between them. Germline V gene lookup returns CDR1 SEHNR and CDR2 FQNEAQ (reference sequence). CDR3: CASSIGSSGYTF. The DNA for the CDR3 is TGTGCCAGCAGCATCGGTAGTTCTGGCTACACCTTC.

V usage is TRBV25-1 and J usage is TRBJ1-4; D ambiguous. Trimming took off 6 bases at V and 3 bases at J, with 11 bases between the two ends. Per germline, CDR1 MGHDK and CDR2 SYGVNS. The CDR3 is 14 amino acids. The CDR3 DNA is TGTGCCAGCAGCCGAGGGTCGGCTAATGAAAAACTGTTTTTT. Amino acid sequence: CASSRGSANEKLFF.

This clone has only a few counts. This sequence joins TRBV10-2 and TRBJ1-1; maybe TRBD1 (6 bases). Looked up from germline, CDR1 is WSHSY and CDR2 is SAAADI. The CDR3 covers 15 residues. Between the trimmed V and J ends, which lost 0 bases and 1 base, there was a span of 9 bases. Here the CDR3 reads CASSESGARNTEAFF. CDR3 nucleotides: TGCGCCAGCAGTGAGTCGGGGGCTAGGAACACTGAAGCTTTCTTT.

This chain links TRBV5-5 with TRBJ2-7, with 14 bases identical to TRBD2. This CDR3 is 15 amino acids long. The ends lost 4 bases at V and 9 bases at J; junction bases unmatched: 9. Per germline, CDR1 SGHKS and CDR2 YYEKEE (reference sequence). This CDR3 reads CASSQGTSGSLRQYF. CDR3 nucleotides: TGTGCCAGCAGCCAAGGGACTAGCGGGAGTCTCAGGCAGTACTTC.

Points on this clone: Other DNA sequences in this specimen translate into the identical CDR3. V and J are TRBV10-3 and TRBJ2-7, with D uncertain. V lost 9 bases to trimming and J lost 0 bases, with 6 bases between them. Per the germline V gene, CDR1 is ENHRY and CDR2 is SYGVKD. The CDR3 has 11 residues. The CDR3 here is CAIGDSYEQYF. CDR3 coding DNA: TGTGCCATTGGAGACTCCTACGAGCAGTACTTC.

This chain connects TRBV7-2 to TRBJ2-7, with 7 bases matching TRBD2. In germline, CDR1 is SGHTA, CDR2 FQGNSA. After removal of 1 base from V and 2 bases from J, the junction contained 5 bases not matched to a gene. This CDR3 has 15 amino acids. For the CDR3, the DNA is TGTGCCAGCAGCTTAGAGTCTAGCGGTACCTACGAGCAGTACTTC. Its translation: CASSLESSGTYEQYF.

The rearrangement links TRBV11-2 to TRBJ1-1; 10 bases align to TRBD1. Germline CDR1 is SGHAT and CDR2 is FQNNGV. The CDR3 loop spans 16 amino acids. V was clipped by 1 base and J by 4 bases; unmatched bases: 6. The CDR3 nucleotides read TGTGCCAGCAGCTTAGGGGGACAGGGGTTCTTCACTGAAGCTTTCTTT. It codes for CASSLGGQGFFTEAFF.

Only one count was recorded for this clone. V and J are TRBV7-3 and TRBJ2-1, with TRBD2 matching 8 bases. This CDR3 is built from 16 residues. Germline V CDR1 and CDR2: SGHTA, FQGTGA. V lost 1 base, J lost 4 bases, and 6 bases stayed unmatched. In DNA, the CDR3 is TGTGCCAGCAGCTTAAAAGGCGGGGGGCCTTACAATGAGCAGTTCTTC. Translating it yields CASSLKGGGPYNEQFF.

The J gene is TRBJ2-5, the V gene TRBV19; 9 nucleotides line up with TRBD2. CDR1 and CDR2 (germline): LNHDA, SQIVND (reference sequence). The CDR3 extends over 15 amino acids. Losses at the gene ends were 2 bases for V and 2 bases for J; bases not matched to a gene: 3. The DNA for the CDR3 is TGTGCCAGTAGTATATTTAGCGGGAGTCAAGAGACCCAGTACTTC. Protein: CASSIFSGSQETQYF.

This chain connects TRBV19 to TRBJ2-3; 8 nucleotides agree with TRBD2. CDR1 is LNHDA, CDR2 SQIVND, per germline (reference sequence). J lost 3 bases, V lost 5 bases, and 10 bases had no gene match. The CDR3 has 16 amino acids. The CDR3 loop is CASSPLTSAGTDTQYF. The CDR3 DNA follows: TGTGCCAGTAGTCCCTTGACTAGCGCGGGGACAGATACGCAGTATTTT.

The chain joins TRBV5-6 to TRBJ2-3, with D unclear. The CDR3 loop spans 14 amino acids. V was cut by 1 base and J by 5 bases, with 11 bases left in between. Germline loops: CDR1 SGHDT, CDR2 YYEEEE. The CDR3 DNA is TGTGCCAGCAGCTTGTGGCAGAGAGGAGATACGCAGTATTTT. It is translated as CASSLWQRGDTQYF.

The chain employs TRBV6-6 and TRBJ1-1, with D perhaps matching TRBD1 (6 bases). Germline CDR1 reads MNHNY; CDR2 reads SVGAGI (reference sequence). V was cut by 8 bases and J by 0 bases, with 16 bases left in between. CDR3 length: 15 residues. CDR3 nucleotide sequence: TGTGCCAGCGCGGGGGCACGGGTCGTGAACACTGAAGCTTTCTTT. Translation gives CASAGARVVNTEAFF.

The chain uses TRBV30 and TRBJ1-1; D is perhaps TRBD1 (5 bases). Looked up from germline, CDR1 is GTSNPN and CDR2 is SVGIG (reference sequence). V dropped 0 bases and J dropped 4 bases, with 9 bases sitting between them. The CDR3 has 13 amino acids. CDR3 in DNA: TGTGCCTGGAGTGTAAACGGGGGCACTGAAGCTTTCTTT. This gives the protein CAWSVNGGTEAFF.

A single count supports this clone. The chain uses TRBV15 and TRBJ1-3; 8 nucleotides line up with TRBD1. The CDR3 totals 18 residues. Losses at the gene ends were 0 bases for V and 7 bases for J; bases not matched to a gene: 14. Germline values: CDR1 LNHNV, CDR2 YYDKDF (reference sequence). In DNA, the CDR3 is TGTGCCACCAGCAGAGATAAGGGCCCAGGGGGCATCGGGAACACCATATATTTT. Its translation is CATSRDKGPGGIGNTIYF.

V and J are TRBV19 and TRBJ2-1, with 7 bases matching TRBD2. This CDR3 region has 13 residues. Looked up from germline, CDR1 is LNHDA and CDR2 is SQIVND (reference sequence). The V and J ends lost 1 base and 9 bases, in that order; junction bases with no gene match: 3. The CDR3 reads CASSIVGGGEQFF. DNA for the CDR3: TGTGCCAGTAGTATAGTGGGGGGGGGTGAGCAGTTCTTC.

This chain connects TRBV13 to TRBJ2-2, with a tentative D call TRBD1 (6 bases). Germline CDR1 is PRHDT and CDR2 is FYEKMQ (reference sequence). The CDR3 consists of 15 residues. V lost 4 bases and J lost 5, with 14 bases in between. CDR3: CASSYRAGRTGELFF. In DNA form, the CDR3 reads TGTGCCAGCAGCTACAGGGCTGGGCGGACCGGGGAGCTGTTTTTT. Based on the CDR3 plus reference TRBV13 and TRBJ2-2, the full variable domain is AAGVIQSPRHLIKEKRETATLKCYPIPRHDTVYWYQQGPGQDPQFLISFYEKMQSDKGSIPDRFSAQQFSDYHSELNMSSLELGDSALYFCASSYRAGRTGELFFGEGSRLTVL.

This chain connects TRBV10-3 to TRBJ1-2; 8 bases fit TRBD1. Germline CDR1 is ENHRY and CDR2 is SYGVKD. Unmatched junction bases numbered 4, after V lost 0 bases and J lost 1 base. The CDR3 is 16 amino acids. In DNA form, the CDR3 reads TGTGCCATCAGTGAGTCGCAGGGGGCAGGTAACTATGGCTACACCTTC. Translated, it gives CAISESQGAGNYGYTF.